This TCR beta chain was sequenced in a study of Ad26.COV2.S vaccination and SARS-CoV-2 variants. Study context: Administration of Ad26.COV2.S was intramuscular, either once or twice 56 days apart.

Concerning this clone: Its antigen is unknown.

The assay was immunoSEQ multiplex PCR, and TCRdb's table has in-frame clones only and misses some. The sample shows around 250,000 clones, approximately 90% of them seen only once. Treatment described: 15 to 20 received Ad26.COV2.S at low or high dose, single or two shots; about five received placebo; per-sample allocation not given. Day 63 following the first vaccine or placebo injection was when the samples were taken. Study-wide findings and caveats: Measurements of TCR breadth and depth may have given underestimates of the total T cell responses. Similar non-spike TCR breadth was seen in vaccine and placebo recipients. Vaccinees displayed broader spike-specific TCR repertoires than placebo recipients.

The germline CDR1 and CDR2 sequences are SNHLY and FYNNEI. The CDR3 length is 12 residues. The V end was cut by 4 bases, the J end by 4 bases, with 7 bases between. This clonotype originated in a person aged 18-60 years who received the Ad26.COV2.S COVID-19 vaccine or a placebo. The chain is built from TRBV2 and TRBJ1-1; D is undetermined. Sequencing used peripheral blood, obtained in a trial of Ad26.COV2.S vaccine versus placebo. The CDR3 DNA reads TGTGCCAGCAGTGCCGGGGTCACTGAAGCTTTCTTT. Translated, it gives CASSAGVTEAFF.